Listed here is a single T cell receptor (beta chain). Its antigen is unknown. 13 Jbeta primers and 60 Vbeta primers were used for the PCR. In the source study's methods: Later reanalysis found approximately 80 million unique TCR beta chains, approximately 11 million of them shared. Sequenced by immunoSEQ multiplex PCR; TCRdb stores in-frame clones only, minus some. V, J and clone size are taken as reported in that table, and D and trimming were inferred from the DNA itself. Among 150,000 to 200,000 clones listed, roughly 80% were seen once. This entry is derived from a study of cytomegalovirus exposure and HLA in healthy donors. Study information: In an earlier analysis, approximately 120 million unique TCR beta sequences were found from 150 million to 200 million T cells. Regarding the study as a whole: An analysis that was carried out later associated fewer than 20,000 TCR beta sequences with HLA alleles at 0.05 false discovery rate. In a later analysis, donors in an Asian-associated ancestry cluster reportedly had fewer N-insertions in productive TCRs than the cohort mean.

The V and J ends lost 10 bases and 4 bases, in that order; junction bases with no gene match: 5. The CDR3 loop spans 13 amino acids. This TCR was recovered from a middle-aged man in good health and CMV-seronegative. The sample was PBMCs. V usage is TRBV23-1 and J usage is TRBJ2-2; 8 positions agree with TRBD2. TRBV23-1 is given ORF status, its function remaining uncertain. CDR3 bases: TGCGCCACCGCGGGGGGCAGCACCGGGGAGCTGTTTTTT. It encodes CATAGGSTGELFF.